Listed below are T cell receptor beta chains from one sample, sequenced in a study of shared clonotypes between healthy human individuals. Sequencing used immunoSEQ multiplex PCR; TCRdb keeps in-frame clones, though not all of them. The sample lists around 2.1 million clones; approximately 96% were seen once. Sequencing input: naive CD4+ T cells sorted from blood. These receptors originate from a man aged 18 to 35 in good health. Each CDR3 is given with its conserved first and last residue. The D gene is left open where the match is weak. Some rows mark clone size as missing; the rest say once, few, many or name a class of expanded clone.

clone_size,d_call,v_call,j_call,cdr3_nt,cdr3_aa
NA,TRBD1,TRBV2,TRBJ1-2,TGTGCCAGCAGGGCCGGGACAGCTCAATATGGCTACACCTTC,CASRAGTAQYGYTF
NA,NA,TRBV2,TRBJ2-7,TGTGCCAGCATTGAGCCGGGACGGAGCTCCTACGAGCAGTACTTC,CASIEPGRSSYEQYF
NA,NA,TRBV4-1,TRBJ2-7,TGCGCCAGCAGCCAGGGATATGGGGCGCTTGGTAGGTCCTACGAGCAGTACTTC,CASSQGYGALGRSYEQYF
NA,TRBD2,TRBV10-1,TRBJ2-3,TGCGCCAGCAGTGAGTCGACGGCGGGGGGGAGGGATACGCAGTATTTT,CASSESTAGGRDTQYF
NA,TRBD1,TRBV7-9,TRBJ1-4,TGTGCCAGCAGCCGCCGGACAGGGAAGGGCGAAAAACTGTTTTTT,CASSRRTGKGEKLFF
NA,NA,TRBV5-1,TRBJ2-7,TGCGCCAGCAGCTTGGCCACGGGATTTTCCTACGAGCAGTACTTC,CASSLATGFSYEQYF
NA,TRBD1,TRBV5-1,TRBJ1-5,TGCGCCAGCAGCCCGCCTCCGGACAGGAATCGTCAGCCCCAGCATTTT,CASSPPPDRNRQPQHF
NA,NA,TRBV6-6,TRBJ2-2,TGTGCCAGCACTTACGGGGGCCCGAACACCGGGGAGCTGTTTTTT,CASTYGGPNTGELFF
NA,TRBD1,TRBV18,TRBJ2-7,TGTGCCAGCTCACTTGGGACAGGACTGGAGCAGTACTTC,CASSLGTGLEQYF
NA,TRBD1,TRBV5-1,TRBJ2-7,TGCGCCAGCAGCTGGGACAGTAAGTACGAGCAGTACTTC,CASSWDSKYEQYF
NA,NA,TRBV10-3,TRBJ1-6,TGTGCCATCGCAAGGACAGTCGGTTCCTATAATTCACCCCTCCACTTT,CAIARTVGSYNSPLHF
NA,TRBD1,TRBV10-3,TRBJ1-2,TGTGCCATCAGTGAGTCAGGGGGACAGGGTTATGGCTACACCTTC,CAISESGGQGYGYTF
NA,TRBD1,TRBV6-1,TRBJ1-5,TGTGCCAGCAGTGATGGACAGGAGAATCAGCCCCTGCATTTT,CASSDGQENQPLHF
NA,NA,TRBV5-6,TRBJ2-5,TGTGCCAGCCAAAGGTTAGAGACCCAGTACTTC,CASQRLETQYF
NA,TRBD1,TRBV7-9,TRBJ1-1,TGTGCCAGCAGCTTACTCGACAGGGCCAACACTGAAGCTTTCTTT,CASSLLDRANTEAFF
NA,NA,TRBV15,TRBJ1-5,TGTGCCACCAGCAGAGACAGTGATAGCAATCAGCCCCAGCATTTT,CATSRDSDSNQPQHF
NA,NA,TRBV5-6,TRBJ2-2,TGTGCCAGCAGCTCACAGGGAGCAGTCACCGGGGAGCTGTTTTTT,CASSSQGAVTGELFF
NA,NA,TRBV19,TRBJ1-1,TGTGCCAGTAGTCCCGGGGGGAACCTTATAGGCACTGAAGCTTTCTTT,CASSPGGNLIGTEAFF
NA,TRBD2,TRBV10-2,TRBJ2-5,TGCGCCACCGAAGAAATGACTAGCGGGAGGAAGAGGGAGACCCAGTACTTC,CATEEMTSGRKRETQYF
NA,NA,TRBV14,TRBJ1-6,TGTGCCAGCAGCCAAGTATCGGGTAGCTCCTATAATTCACCCCTCCACTTT,CASSQVSGSSYNSPLHF
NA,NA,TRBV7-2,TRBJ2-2,TGTGCCAGCAGCTGGATACGCACCGGGGAGCTGTTTTTT,CASSWIRTGELFF
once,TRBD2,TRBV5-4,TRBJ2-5,TGTGCCAGCAGTTTAGCGGGGGGTCAAGAGACCCAGTACTTC,CASSLAGGQETQYF
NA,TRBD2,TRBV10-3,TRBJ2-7,TGTGCCATCAGTGAGGGTGGCGGGAGTCTCAACGAGCAGTACTTC,CAISEGGGSLNEQYF
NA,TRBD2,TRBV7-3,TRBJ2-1,TGTGCCAGCAGCTCGGGACTAGCGGGAACCTACAATGAGCAGTTCTTC,CASSSGLAGTYNEQFF
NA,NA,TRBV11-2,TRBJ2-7,TGTGCCAGCAGCTTACCTGGGTCCAGGACCTACGAGCAGTACTTC,CASSLPGSRTYEQYF
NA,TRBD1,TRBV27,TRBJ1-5,TGTGCCAGCAGTTGGACAGGGGATAGCAATCAGCCCCAGCATTTT,CASSWTGDSNQPQHF
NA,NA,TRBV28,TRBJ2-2,TGTGCCAGCAGTCCCCCCGGGACAAAGAACACCGGGGAGCTGTTTTTT,CASSPPGTKNTGELFF
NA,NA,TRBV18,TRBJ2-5,TGTGCCAGCTCACGACAGCCACAAGAGACCCAGTACTTC,CASSRQPQETQYF
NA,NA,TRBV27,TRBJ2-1,TGTGCCAGCAGCCCCGTCTGGCCCTACAATGAGCAGTTCTTC,CASSPVWPYNEQFF
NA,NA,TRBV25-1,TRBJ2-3,TGTGCCAGCAGTGAACACAGGGTCACAGATACGCAGTATTTT,CASSEHRVTDTQYF
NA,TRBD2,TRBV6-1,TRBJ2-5,TGTGCCAGCAGTGTAGTTAGCGGGAACTTAAAGACCCAGTACTTC,CASSVVSGNLKTQYF
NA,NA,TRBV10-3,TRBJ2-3,TGTGCCATCAGTGGGGTTGGGGAGACAGATACGCAGTATTTT,CAISGVGETDTQYF
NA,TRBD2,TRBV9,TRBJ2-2,TGTGCCAGCAGCGTAGAGGTACTAGCGGGAGTCAATAGGCCCGGGGAGCTGTTTTTT,CASSVEVLAGVNRPGELFF
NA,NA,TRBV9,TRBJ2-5,TGTGCCAGCAGCGTAGTACTACTCGTCGAGGCCCAGTACTTC,CASSVVLLVEAQYF
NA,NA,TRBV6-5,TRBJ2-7,TGTGCCAGCAAGCGACAAACCTCCTACGAGCAGTACTTC,CASKRQTSYEQYF
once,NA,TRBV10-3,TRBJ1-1,TGTGCCATCAGTGAGTTCTCCTCGACAGGAGAAGCTTTCTTT,CAISEFSSTGEAFF
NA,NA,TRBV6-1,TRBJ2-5,TGTGCCAGCAGTGAGGACAGTCTCCAAGAGACCCAGTACTTC,CASSEDSLQETQYF
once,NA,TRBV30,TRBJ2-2,TGTGCCTGGAGATACCCTGGCACCGGGGAGCTGTTTTTT,CAWRYPGTGELFF
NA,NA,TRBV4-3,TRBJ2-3,TGCGCCAGCAGCCAAGAACCGAGTTCAGATACGCAGTATTTT,CASSQEPSSDTQYF
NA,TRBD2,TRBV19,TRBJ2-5,TGTGCCACCCAAAGCGGGAGAGGTCGAGAGACCCAGTACTTC,CATQSGRGRETQYF
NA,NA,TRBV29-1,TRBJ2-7,TGCAGCGTTGCCAGGGTCCACGAGCAGTACTTC,CSVARVHEQYF
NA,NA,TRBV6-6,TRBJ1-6,TGTGCCAGCAGTACGACGGCCTATAATTCACCCCTCCACTTT,CASSTTAYNSPLHF
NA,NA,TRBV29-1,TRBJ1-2,TGCAGCGTTGATTGGGACACGCCTAACTATGGCTACACCTTC,CSVDWDTPNYGYTF
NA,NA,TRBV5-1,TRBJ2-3,TGCGCCAGCAGCCGACAGGACACAGATACGCAGTATTTT,CASSRQDTDTQYF
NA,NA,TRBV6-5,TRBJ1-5,TGTGCCAGCAGTTACGGCAGGGGAGTCGGTCAGCCCCAGCATTTT,CASSYGRGVGQPQHF
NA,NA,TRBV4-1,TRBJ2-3,TGCGCCAGCTCCATCCGGGGCAGAGATACGCAGTATTTT,CASSIRGRDTQYF
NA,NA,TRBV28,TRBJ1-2,TGTGCCAGCAGGCCGGGACAACTCTATGGCTACACCTTC,CASRPGQLYGYTF
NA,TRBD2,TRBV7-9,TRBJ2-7,TGTGCCAGCAGCCCCAGTTCAGCGGGGCGGCAGTACTTC,CASSPSSAGRQYF
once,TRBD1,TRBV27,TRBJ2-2,TGTGCCAGCAGACCGGTTGACAGGGCCGCCGGGGAGCTGTTTTTT,CASRPVDRAAGELFF
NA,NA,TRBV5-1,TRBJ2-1,TGCGCCAGCAGCTTGCCTTCCTCAGGGTACAATGAGCAGTTCTTC,CASSLPSSGYNEQFF
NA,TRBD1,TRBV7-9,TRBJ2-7,TGTGCCAGCAGCATCATACAGGGGGGCGAGCAGTACTTC,CASSIIQGGEQYF
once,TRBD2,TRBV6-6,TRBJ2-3,TGTGCCATTTTCGCCGGTGGACTAGCGGGGGGGCGGACGCAGTATTTT,CAIFAGGLAGGRTQYF
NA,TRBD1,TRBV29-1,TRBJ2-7,TGCAGCGCCACCCCCCCGGGACAGGGGACCGACGAGCAGTACTTC,CSATPPGQGTDEQYF
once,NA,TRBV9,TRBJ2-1,TGTGCCAGCAGCGTAGATCACGGGGGTGGGTACGATGAGCAGTTCTTC,CASSVDHGGGYDEQFF